This T cell receptor (beta chain) was sequenced for a study of breast tumors, draining lymph nodes, adjacent tissues. Details on this clonotype: One base away lies a much larger clone, so this may be a sequencing read error.

TCRdb reanalysed the multiplex PCR reads using MiXCR and keeps one entry per CDR3 protein. The repertoire holds roughly 130,000 distinct CDR3 sequences, approximately 20% seen once, with roughly 3.5% in the top ten. Breast cancer patients provided tissue from their axillary draining lymph nodes. The CDR3 is 15 amino acids. In germline, CDR1 is LGHDT, CDR2 YNNKEL (reference sequence). The J gene is TRBJ2-7, the V gene TRBV3-1; possibly TRBD1 or TRBD2 for D (5 bases each). This receptor was obtained from a female donor with breast cancer. Some clones in this sample may be carry-over from other donors' samples. Source material: axillary lymph node tissue. In DNA form, the CDR3 reads TGTGCCGGCAGCCAAAGACAGTCCAGGGAGTACGAGCAGTACTTC. It specifies CAGSQRQSREYEQYF.